These 27 T cell receptor beta chains originate from one sample sequenced in a study of OX40 agonist ivuxolimab in advanced cancers. Data came from immunoSEQ multiplex PCR; TCRdb stores just in-frame clones and leaves some out. This table has about 38,000 clones, over 80% appearing once. Sequenced here: CD4+ or CD8+ T cells sorted from blood, sampled in a trial of the OX40 agonist ivuxolimab. The receptor set was obtained from an adult with an advanced solid tumor such as melanoma, head and neck, liver or kidney cancer.

This chain connects TRBV7-9 to TRBJ2-4; D is unresolved. This CDR3 region has 11 residues. Trimming pared 4 bases from V and 9 bases from J, leaving 7 bases between. CDR1 SEHNR and CDR2 FQNEAQ come from the germline V gene (reference sequence). CDR3: CASSSGPIQYF. CDR3 DNA sequence: TGTGCCAGCAGCTCCGGTCCCATTCAGTACTTC.

CDR3 residues: CASSRLAGFRGELFF. DNA of the CDR3: TGTGCCAGTAGTAGACTAGCGGGATTTAGGGGGGAGCTGTTTTTT. V gene TRBV19 combines with J gene TRBJ2-2, with TRBD2 matching 11 bases. Germline CDR1 reads LNHDA; CDR2 reads SQIVND (reference sequence). The CDR3 is 15 amino acids. Losses at the gene ends were 4 bases for V and 8 bases for J; bases not matched to a gene: 6.

As to this clone: In the same sample, other DNA sequences code for this CDR3. The chain recombines TRBV19 with TRBJ1-6; 7 bases fit TRBD1. CDR1 and CDR2 from the germline V gene are LNHDA and SQIVND (reference sequence). Unmatched junction bases numbered 5, after V lost 6 bases and J lost 6 bases. CDR3 length: 14 amino acids. CDR3: CASSDRVGNSPLHF. DNA for the CDR3: TGTGCCAGTAGCGACAGGGTGGGTAATTCACCCCTCCACTTT.

The chain is built from TRBV5-1 and TRBJ2-7; tentatively, D is TRBD2 (6 bases). CDR1 and CDR2 from the germline V gene are SGHRS and YFSETQ. With 5 bases removed from V and 0 bases from J, the gap between germline ends came to 9 bases. The length of the CDR3 is 13 residues. CDR3 coding DNA: TGCGCCAGCAGTTGGGACTCCTCCTACGAGCAGTACTTC. This gives the protein CASSWDSSYEQYF.

The V gene is TRBV9, the J gene TRBJ2-3; D call uncertain. Trimming pared 6 bases from V and 4 bases from J, leaving 15 bases between. CDR3 size: 14 residues. Germline V lookup: CDR1 SGDLS, CDR2 YYNGEE. The CDR3 DNA sequence: TGTGCCAGCAATGGCTATAACATCGCAGATACGCAGTATTTT. This translates into CASNGYNIADTQYF.

The V call is TRBV7-8, the J call TRBJ2-1; TRBD2 aligns across 15 bases. This CDR3 is 16 amino acids long. CDR1 and CDR2 (germline): SGHVS, FQNEAQ. Trimming at V came to 4 bases and at J to 7 bases, leaving 5 bases not matched to a gene. The chain's CDR3 is CASSSWTSGRENEQFF. The CDR3 coding sequence is TGTGCCAGCAGCTCCTGGACTAGCGGGAGGGAAAATGAGCAGTTCTTC.

This clone is a singleton in its sample. The chain joins TRBV5-6 to TRBJ1-2; D is undetermined. CDR3 length: 11 residues. Germline V CDR1 and CDR2: SGHDT, YYEEEE. Trimming cost V 3 bases and J 4 bases, with 4 bases left between them. The CDR3 here is CASSSIYGYTF. The CDR3, as DNA: TGTGCCAGCAGCTCAATCTATGGCTACACCTTC.

J is TRBJ2-2 and V is TRBV19, with TRBD2 matching over 11 bases. CDR3 length: 15 residues. Looked up from germline, CDR1 is LNHDA and CDR2 is SQIVND (reference sequence). V lost 7 bases, J lost 1 base, and 2 bases stayed unmatched. CDR3 DNA: TGTGCCAGTATGGGACTAGCGGTGAACACCGGGGAGCTGTTTTTT. Translation: CASMGLAVNTGELFF.

A few counts support this clone. This chain connects TRBV11-2 to TRBJ2-2, with D unresolved. The germline V gene has CDR1 SGHAT and CDR2 FQNNGV. This CDR3 spans 14 amino acids. Between the trimmed V and J ends, which lost 1 base and 7 bases, there was a span of 10 bases. The CDR3: CASSLVGFGGELFF. CDR3 nucleotide sequence: TGTGCCAGCAGCTTAGTCGGATTCGGCGGGGAGCTGTTTTTT.

This chain connects TRBV7-2 to TRBJ1-1; D gene unclear. Germline values: CDR1 SGHTA, CDR2 FQGNSA. This CDR3 is built from 18 residues. Trimming removed 3 bases at V and 0 bases at J, with 20 bases between. CDR3 amino acids: CASSFPGGPQPMNTEAFF. The CDR3 coding sequence is TGTGCCAGCAGCTTCCCGGGAGGGCCTCAGCCTATGAACACTGAAGCTTTCTTT.

V gene TRBV5-6 combines with J gene TRBJ2-3, with TRBD2 matching 11 bases. Losses at the gene ends were 4 bases for V and 0 bases for J; bases not matched to a gene: 7. Per germline, CDR1 SGHDT and CDR2 YYEEEE. There are 17 residues in the CDR3. In nucleotides, the CDR3 is TGTGCCAGCAGCCAAAGGGGACTAGCGGCTAGCACAGATACGCAGTATTTT. Translated, it gives CASSQRGLAASTDTQYF.

The J gene is TRBJ2-7, the V gene TRBV29-1, with D uncertain. The CDR3 runs 15 residues. Trimming left V 6 bases short and J 5 bases short, with 23 bases between. Per the germline V gene, CDR1 is SQVTM and CDR2 is ANQGSEA. The CDR3 region has the DNA TGCAGCGTCCCACCTCACACAGTACTAAGCGACGAGCAGTACGTC. Translation gives CSVPPHTVLSDEQYV.

This clone was picked up one time. V and J are TRBV7-2 and TRBJ2-1; 7 positions agree with TRBD1. The junction had 9 bases not matched to a gene; V was cut back by 5 bases and J by 5 bases. CDR1 SGHTA and CDR2 FQGNSA come from the germline V gene. CDR3 length equals 15 residues. CDR3: CASSPQGVLNNEQFF. The CDR3 DNA reads TGTGCCAGCAGCCCCCAGGGGGTATTAAACAATGAGCAGTTCTTC.

V is TRBV7-8 and J is TRBJ2-7; TRBD1 is a possible D gene (7 bases). The V gene lost 0 bases and the J gene lost 1 base, with 10 bases spanning the gap. The CDR3 totals 15 residues. Looked up from germline, CDR1 is SGHVS and CDR2 is FQNEAQ. This CDR3 reads CASSLAGGQSYEQYV. CDR3 coding DNA: TGTGCCAGCAGCTTAGCGGGGGGACAGTCCTACGAGCAGTACGTC.

The chain combines TRBV7-3 with TRBJ2-1; D is possibly TRBD2 (5 bases). The CDR3 loop spans 15 amino acids. Trimming pared 0 bases from V and 8 bases from J, leaving 14 bases between. Germline V gene lookup returns CDR1 SGHTA and CDR2 FQGTGA. CDR3 nucleotide sequence: TGTGCCAGCAGCTTAACCGGTGGACTCATAGATGAGCAGTTCTTC. Its protein product is CASSLTGGLIDEQFF.

This rearrangement joins TRBV2 to TRBJ2-7, with D unresolved. V was clipped by 5 bases and J by 2 bases, with 13 bases between them. The length of the CDR3 is 14 residues. Looked up from germline, CDR1 is SNHLY and CDR2 is FYNNEI. This CDR3 reads CASSIGLSPYEQYF. CDR3 sequence (DNA): TGTGCCAGCAGTATTGGTCTAAGCCCCTACGAGCAGTACTTC.

The chain combines TRBV7-9 with TRBJ1-2; 8 bases agree with TRBD1. This CDR3 contains 15 residues. Looked up from germline, CDR1 is SEHNR and CDR2 is FQNEAQ (reference sequence). V was pared by 4 bases and J by 8 bases, with 12 bases of the junction left unmatched. CDR3 amino acids: CASSSGQGRLEGYTF. The CDR3 coding sequence is TGTGCCAGCAGCTCAGGACAGGGACGACTGGAGGGCTACACCTTC.

This sequence joins TRBV7-9 and TRBJ1-2; D is unclear. Germline CDR1 and CDR2: SEHNR and FQNEAQ (reference sequence). Trimming took off 0 bases at V and 3 bases at J, with 5 bases between the two ends. CDR3 length equals 13 residues. CDR3 nucleotide sequence: TGTGCCAGCAGCTTAGCGCTAGACTATGGCTACACCTTC. This gives the protein CASSLALDYGYTF.

The V and J genes are TRBV19 and TRBJ2-2; unclear D gene. Trimming removed 5 bases at V and 5 bases at J, with 9 bases between. The CDR3 runs 13 residues. Germline assignment: CDR1 LNHDA and CDR2 SQIVND (reference sequence). The CDR3 reads CASSFHSTGELFF. The CDR3 coding sequence is TGTGCCAGTAGTTTCCACAGTACCGGGGAGCTGTTTTTT.

The rearrangement links TRBV10-3 to TRBJ2-7; 9 bases agree with TRBD1. After removal of 6 bases from V and 7 bases from J, the junction contained 10 bases not matched to a gene. Germline-derived CDR1 and CDR2 are ENHRY and SYGVKD. This CDR3 is 14 amino acids long. CDR3 nucleotides: TGTGCCATCAGACAACCGGGACAGGGAGAAGAGCAGTACTTC. Amino acids: CAIRQPGQGEEQYF.

This sequence joins TRBV29-1 and TRBJ2-5; TRBD2 matches 10 bases. CDR1 and CDR2 (germline): SQVTM, ANQGSEA. There are 17 residues in the CDR3. V shed 0 bases and J 2 bases; nucleotides not matched to a gene: 9. The CDR3 DNA sequence: TGCAGCGTTGAAGATCCCAGGACTAGCGGATTTCAAGAGACCCAGTACTTC. Its translation: CSVEDPRTSGFQETQYF.

The chain couples TRBV6-4 to TRBJ2-7, with 9 bases aligning to TRBD2. The germline gives CDR1 MRHNA, CDR2 SNTAGT. This CDR3 spans 14 amino acids. This chain's CDR3 is CASSDSSGRSEQHV. The CDR3 nucleotides read TGTGCCAGCAGTGACTCGAGCGGGAGGAGCGAGCAGCACGTC.

This chain connects TRBV6-5 to TRBJ2-3; 7 bases map to TRBD1. The CDR3 consists of 15 residues. The germline V gene encodes CDR1 MNHEY and CDR2 SVGAGI. V lost 5 bases, J lost 5 bases, and 10 bases stayed unmatched. The DNA for the CDR3 is TGTGCCAGCAGTCCTCCGGGACAGCCGAGAGATACGCAGTATTTT. Translated, it gives CASSPPGQPRDTQYF.

The J gene is TRBJ1-2, the V gene TRBV7-2; weak D call: TRBD1 (5 bases). The CDR3 consists of 12 residues. The V gene's germline CDR1 is SGHTA and CDR2 FQGNSA. With 5 bases removed from V and 6 bases from J, the gap between germline ends came to 10 bases. The CDR3, as DNA: TGTGCCAGCAGCCCTGGGGGGGATGGCTACACCTTC. It is translated as CASSPGGDGYTF.

The J gene is TRBJ2-7, the V gene TRBV10-1; the match to TRBD2 covers 10 bases. This CDR3 spans 16 amino acids. Germline V CDR1 and CDR2: WNHNN, SYGVQD (reference sequence). V trimming: 6 bases; J trimming: 3 bases; junction bases outside the gene matches: 11. The CDR3 coding sequence is TGCGCCAGCAGAGTAGATAGCGGGAGGTACCTCTACGAGCAGTACTTC. It encodes CASRVDSGRYLYEQYF.

This clone appeared once. V is TRBV28 and J is TRBJ2-7; TRBD2 agrees at 8 bases. Germline CDR1 MDHEN, CDR2 SYDVKM. After removal of 2 bases from V and 1 base from J, the junction contained 16 bases not matched to a gene. This CDR3 comprises 19 residues. This CDR3 reads CASSLPLYSRTSPSYEQYF. CDR3 DNA: TGTGCCAGCAGTTTACCCCTTTACAGTCGGACTAGCCCGTCCTACGAGCAGTACTTC. Drawing the rest from reference TRBV28 and TRBJ2-7, the complete variable domain is DVKVTQSSRYLVKRTGEKVFLECVQDMDHENMFWYRQDPGLGLRLIYFSYDVKMKEKGDIPEGYSVSREKKERFSLILESASTNQTSMYLCASSLPLYSRTSPSYEQYFGPGTRLTVT.

CDR3 amino acids: CASSFSGEADQPQHF. CDR3 DNA: TGTGCCAGCAGCTTCTCAGGGGAAGCGGATCAGCCCCAGCATTTT. The chain combines TRBV5-6 with TRBJ1-5; maybe TRBD1 (6 bases). The germline gives CDR1 SGHDT, CDR2 YYEEEE. Between the trimmed V and J ends, which lost 2 bases and 5 bases, there was a span of 14 bases. The CDR3 is 15 amino acids.